This T cell receptor beta chain was captured in a study of PD-1 blockade in classical Hodgkin lymphoma (dated by TCRdb to the early 2020s). Regarding the research as a whole: Nivolumab dosing was 3 mg/kg intravenously every 2 weeks, continuing until either disease progression or unacceptable toxicity. The study used TCR beta sequencing and CyTOF to define a peripheral blood immune signature of response to PD-1 blockade in classical Hodgkin lymphoma. The paper's findings and limits, for the study overall: Only a single clinical trial cohort was studied, and what caused the repertoire differences, possibly disease activity or prior therapy, remained undefined. Diversity was lower in patients who began nivolumab less than 1 year after ASCT, so these patients were left out of later analyses to avoid confounding by immune reconstitution. By C4D1, a significant rise was seen in CD4+ TCR diversity but not in CD8+ TCR diversity (p=0.0027 vs p=0.16), and the rise was most apparent among complete responders (p=0.02). Trial patients with a complete response had baseline diversity similar to that of newly diagnosed patients, while partial responders and progressors had significantly lower diversity. Baseline TCR diversity was reported as lower in newly diagnosed patients than in healthy donors, and lower still in relapsed/refractory patients.

This specimen's time point label, per the study, means: cycle 4 day 1 (C4D1), after five to seven weeks of nivolumab. Every trial patient had relapsed after autologous stem cell transplantation, and cohorts A, B and C differed in prior brentuximab vedotin exposure. The trial cohort was composed of some 57 patients with relapsed/refractory classical Hodgkin lymphoma, for whom complete response, partial response or progressive disease was recorded as best overall response. Single-agent nivolumab was administered to trial patients in the multi-cohort phase II CheckMate 205 trial. An independent review committee assessed best overall response by applying the 2007 International Working Group response criteria. Trial PBMCs were obtained immediately prior to nivolumab initiation (C1D1) and on therapy at cycle 2 day 1 and cycle 4 day 1. Peripheral blood was collected in 8 mL Vacutainer Cell Preparation Tubes, from which PBMCs were isolated by centrifugation and then cryopreserved.

With regard to this clone: The target of this receptor is not known. Per-nucleotide qualities are absent, and no much larger clonotype sits a single base away.

Genomic DNA was extracted with the Qiagen DNeasy kit from unsorted PBMCs and from negatively selected CD4+ and CD8+ fractions. Amplification of TCR beta CDR3 regions was done by immunoSEQ multiplex PCR with primers that anneal to V and J segments. A synthetic immune receptor repertoire was used to minimize amplification bias, and remaining bias was computationally removed after sequencing. The authors' pipeline ran thus. Repertoire diversity was quantified as the Shannon entropy index using custom Python scripts. Unsorted, CD4+ and CD8+ repertoires were analyzed separately, except for combined analyses in which CD4+ and CD8+ sequences were merged in silico. Clonal expansion was defined as a frequency increase of at least 2-fold after treatment compared with C1D1, and clones undetected at baseline were assigned a pseudocount of 0.5. Clones with 0 or 1 copy at C1D1 were defined as singleton clones, while clones with 2 or more copies were defined as non-singleton clones. Clones expanded in unsorted samples were assigned a CD4+, CD8+ or unknown annotation through matching of protein sequences in sorted samples from the same patient. Diversity changes from C1D1 to C4D1 were tested in paired samples using Wilcoxon tests. What TCRdb holds here is the immuneACCESS table cut down to in-frame rearrangements. Part of the clones is not present; checked against another copy, under half of the missing clones reflect an unresolved V gene, and the others are unexplained. V and J calls and clone size are given by that table; D and trimming were obtained from the DNA. The table for this sample lists some 93,000 clones; more than 70% of them were counted only once. The ten biggest clones cover less than 10% of the sample.

Deletion took 10 bases off V and 2 bases off J, with a span of 12 bases between the germline ends. The germline V gene specifies MRHNA as CDR1 and SNTAGT as CDR2. Including the terminal cysteine and phenylalanine, the CDR3 comprises 13 residues. The sequence is cut down to CDR3 DNA, 39 bases in frame from base 1. This clonotype originated in a human donor with classical Hodgkin lymphoma. The sequences come from peripheral blood mononuclear cells (PBMCs), collected before the fourth cycle of nivolumab. The chain couples TRBV6-4 to TRBJ2-1, and the D gene may be TRBD2, 5 bases matching. At the DNA level, the sequence is TGTGCCACCTCGCGGGTGGCCTACAATGAGCAGTTCTTC. Translated, it reads CATSRVAYNEQFF.